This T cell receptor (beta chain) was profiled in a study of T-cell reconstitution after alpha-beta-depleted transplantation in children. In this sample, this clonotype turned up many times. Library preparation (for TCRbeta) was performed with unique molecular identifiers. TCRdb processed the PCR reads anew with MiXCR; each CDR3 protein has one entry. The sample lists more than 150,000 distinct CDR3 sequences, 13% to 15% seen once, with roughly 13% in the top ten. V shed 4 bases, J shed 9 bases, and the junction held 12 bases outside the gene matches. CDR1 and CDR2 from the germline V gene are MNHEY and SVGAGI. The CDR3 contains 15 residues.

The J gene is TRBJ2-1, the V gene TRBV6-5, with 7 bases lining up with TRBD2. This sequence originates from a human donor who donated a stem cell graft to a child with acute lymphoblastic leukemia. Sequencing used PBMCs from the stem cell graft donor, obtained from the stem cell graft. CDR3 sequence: CASSSRTRFYTEQFF. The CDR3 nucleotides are TGTGCCAGCAGTTCGCGGACTAGATTCTATACTGAGCAGTTCTTC.